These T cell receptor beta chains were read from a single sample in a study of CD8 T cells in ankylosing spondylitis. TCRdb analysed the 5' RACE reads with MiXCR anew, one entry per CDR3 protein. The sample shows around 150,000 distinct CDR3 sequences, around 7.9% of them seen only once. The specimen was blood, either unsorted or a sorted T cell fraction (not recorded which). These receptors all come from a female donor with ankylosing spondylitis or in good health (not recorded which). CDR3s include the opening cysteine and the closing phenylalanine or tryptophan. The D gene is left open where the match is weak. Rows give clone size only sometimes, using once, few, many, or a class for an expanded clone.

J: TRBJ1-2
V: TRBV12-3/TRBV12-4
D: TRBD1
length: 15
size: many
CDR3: CASSDTGGTFYGYTF
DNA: TGTGCCAGCAGTGACACAGGGGGCACTTTCTATGGCTACACCTTC

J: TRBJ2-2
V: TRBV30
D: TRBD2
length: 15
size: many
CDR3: CAWTGGGKYAGELFF
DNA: TGTGCCTGGACCGGGGGAGGGAAATATGCCGGGGAGCTGTTTTTT

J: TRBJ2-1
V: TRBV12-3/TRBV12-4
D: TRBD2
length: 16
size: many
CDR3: CASSFPTSLDYNEQFF
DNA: TGTGCCAGCAGTTTTCCGACTAGCCTGGACTACAATGAGCAGTTCTTC

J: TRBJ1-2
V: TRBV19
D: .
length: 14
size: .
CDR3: CASLADGVLGGYTF
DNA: TGTGCCAGTTTAGCGGACGGCGTTTTAGGTGGCTACACCTTC

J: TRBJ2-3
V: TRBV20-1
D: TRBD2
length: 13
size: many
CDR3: CSANREDSDTQYF
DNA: TGCAGTGCTAACCGGGAGGACTCAGATACGCAGTATTTT

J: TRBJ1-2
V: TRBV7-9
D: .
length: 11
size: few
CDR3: CASSQGTETTF
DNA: TGTGCCAGCAGCCAGGGGACCGAAACAACCTTC

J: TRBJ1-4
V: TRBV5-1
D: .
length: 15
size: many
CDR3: CASSLSSGTPEKLFF
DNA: TGCGCCAGCAGCTTATCTTCCGGGACACCAGAAAAACTGTTTTTT

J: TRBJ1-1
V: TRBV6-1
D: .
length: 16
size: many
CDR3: CASSRAGVGSDTEAFF
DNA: TGTGCCAGCAGTAGGGCAGGGGTTGGGTCGGACACTGAAGCTTTCTTT

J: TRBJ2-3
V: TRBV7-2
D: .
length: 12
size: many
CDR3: CASSLRTDTQYF
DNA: TGCGCCAGCAGCTTGAGGACAGATACGCAGTATTTT

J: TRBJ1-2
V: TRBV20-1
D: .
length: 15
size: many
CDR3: CSALGAPTQNYGYTF
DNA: TGCAGTGCTCTGGGGGCCCCTACCCAGAACTATGGCTACACCTTC

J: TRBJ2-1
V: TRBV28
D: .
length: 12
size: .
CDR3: CASSPYSNEQFF
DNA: TGTGCCAGCAGCCCATACAGCAATGAGCAGTTCTTC

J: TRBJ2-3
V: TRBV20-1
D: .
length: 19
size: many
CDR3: CSAEAQRLMQRLSTDTQYF
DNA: TGCAGTGCTGAAGCCCAGAGGCTTATGCAGCGGCTTTCCACAGATACGCAGTATTTT

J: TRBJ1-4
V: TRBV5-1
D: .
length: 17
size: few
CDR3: CASSLEALQSPNEKLFF
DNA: TGCGCCAGCAGCTTGGAGGCCCTCCAAAGCCCTAATGAAAAACTGTTTTTT

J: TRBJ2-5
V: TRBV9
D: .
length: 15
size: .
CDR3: CASSMTSQGQETQYF
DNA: TGTGCCAGCAGCATGACTAGCCAGGGGCAAGAGACCCAGTACTTC

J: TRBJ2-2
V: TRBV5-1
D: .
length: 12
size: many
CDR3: CASSLAPGELFF
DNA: TGCGCCAGCAGCTTGGCCCCCGGGGAGCTGTTTTTT

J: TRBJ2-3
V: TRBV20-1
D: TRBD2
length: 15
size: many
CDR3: CSAGGLAGGPGTQYF
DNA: TGCAGTGCTGGCGGGTTAGCGGGGGGGCCGGGTACGCAGTATTTT

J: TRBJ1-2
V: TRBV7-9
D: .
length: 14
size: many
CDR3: CASSPPEQANGYTF
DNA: TGTGCCAGCAGCCCCCCGGAGCAGGCAAATGGCTACACCTTC

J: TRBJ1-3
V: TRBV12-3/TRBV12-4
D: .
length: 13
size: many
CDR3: CASSLARGNTIYF
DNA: TGTGCCAGCAGTTTAGCGCGGGGAAACACCATATATTTT

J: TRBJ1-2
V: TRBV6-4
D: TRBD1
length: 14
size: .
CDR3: CASAPGQGNYGYTF
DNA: TGTGCCAGCGCACCGGGACAGGGGAACTATGGCTACACCTTC

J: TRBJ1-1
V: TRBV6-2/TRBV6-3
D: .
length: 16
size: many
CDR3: CASSYRGGSVNTEAFF
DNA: TGTGCCAGCAGTTACCGGGGGGGGTCCGTGAACACTGAAGCTTTCTTT

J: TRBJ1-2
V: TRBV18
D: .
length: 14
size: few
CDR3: CASSQSDSSYGYTF
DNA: TGTGCCAGCTCACAGTCAGATTCTTCCTATGGCTACACCTTC

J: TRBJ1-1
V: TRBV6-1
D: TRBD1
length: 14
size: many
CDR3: CASSQGAANTEAFF
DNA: TGTGCCAGCAGTCAGGGGGCGGCGAACACTGAAGCTTTCTTT

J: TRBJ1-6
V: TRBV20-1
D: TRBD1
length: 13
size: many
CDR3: CSAAFRGNSPLHF
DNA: TGCAGTGCCGCTTTCAGGGGGAATTCACCCCTCCACTTT

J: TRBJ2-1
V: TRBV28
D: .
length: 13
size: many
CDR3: CASTTVATNEQFF
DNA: TGTGCCAGCACCACAGTGGCAACGAATGAGCAGTTCTTC

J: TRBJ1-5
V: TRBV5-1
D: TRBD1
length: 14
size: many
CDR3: CASSFRTGDQPQHF
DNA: TGCGCCAGCAGCTTCCGGACAGGGGATCAGCCCCAGCATTTT

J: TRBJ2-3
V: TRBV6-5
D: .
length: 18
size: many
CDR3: CASSSRPTTPISTDTQYF
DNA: TGTGCCAGCAGTTCCCGCCCCACGACACCCATAAGCACAGATACGCAGTATTTT

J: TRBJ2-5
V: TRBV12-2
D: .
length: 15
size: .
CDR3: CASRLVTAERETQYF
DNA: TGTGCAAGTCGCTTAGTTACGGCGGAGAGGGAGACCCAGTACTTC

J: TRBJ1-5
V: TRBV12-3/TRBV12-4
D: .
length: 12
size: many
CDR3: CASSFMPQPQHF
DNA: TGTGCCAGCAGCTTTATGCCTCAGCCCCAGCATTTT

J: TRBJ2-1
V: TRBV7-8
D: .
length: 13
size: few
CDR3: CASSINRVSEQFF
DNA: TGTGCCAGCAGCATCAACAGGGTGAGTGAGCAGTTCTTC

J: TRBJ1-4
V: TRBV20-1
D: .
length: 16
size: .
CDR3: CSARDLGGETNEKLFF
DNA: TGCAGTGCTAGGGACTTAGGGGGGGAAACTAATGAAAAACTGTTTTTT

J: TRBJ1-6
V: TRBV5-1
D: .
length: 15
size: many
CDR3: CASSPRTQDNSPLHF
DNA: TGCGCCAGCAGCCCTAGGACTCAAGACAATTCACCCCTCCACTTT

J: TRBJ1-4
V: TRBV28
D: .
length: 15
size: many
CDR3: CASSLGGLTNEKLFF
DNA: TGTGCCAGCAGTTTGGGGGGGCTGACTAATGAAAAACTGTTTTTT

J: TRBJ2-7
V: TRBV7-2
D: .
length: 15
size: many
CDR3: CASRTFSTLGYEQYF
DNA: TGTGCCAGCAGAACCTTCTCAACTCTTGGCTACGAGCAGTACTTC

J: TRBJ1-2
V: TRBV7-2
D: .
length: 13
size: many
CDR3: CASSPGGLDGYTF
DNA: TGTGCCAGCAGCCCGGGGGGGTTGGATGGCTACACCTTC

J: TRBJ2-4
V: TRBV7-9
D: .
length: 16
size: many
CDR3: CASSLDRDVAKNIQYF
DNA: TGTGCCAGCAGCTTAGATCGGGATGTAGCCAAAAACATTCAGTACTTC

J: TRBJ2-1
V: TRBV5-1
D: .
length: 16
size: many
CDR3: CASSLEGGEGYNEQFF
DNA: TGCGCCAGCAGCTTGGAAGGGGGAGAGGGCTACAATGAGCAGTTCTTC

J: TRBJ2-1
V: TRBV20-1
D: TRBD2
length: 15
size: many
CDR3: CSARVAGGRLNEQFF
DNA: TGCAGTGCTAGAGTGGCGGGGGGGCGTCTGAATGAGCAGTTCTTC

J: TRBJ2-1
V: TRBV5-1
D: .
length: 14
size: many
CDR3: CASSFQSSYNEQFF
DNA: TGCGCCAGCAGCTTCCAGTCCTCATACAATGAGCAGTTCTTC

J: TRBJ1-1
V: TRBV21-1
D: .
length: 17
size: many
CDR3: CASSKGGNRTMNTEAFF
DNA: TGTGCCAGCAGCAAAGGGGGAAACAGGACCATGAACACTGAAGCTTTCTTT

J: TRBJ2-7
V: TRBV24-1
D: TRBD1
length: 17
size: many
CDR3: CATSATPGQGAAYEQYF
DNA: TGTGCCACCAGTGCTACACCGGGACAGGGGGCGGCCTACGAGCAGTACTTC

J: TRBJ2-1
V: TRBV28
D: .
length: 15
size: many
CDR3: CASSFNPRGWHEQFF
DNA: TGTGCCAGCAGTTTCAACCCTCGGGGGTGGCATGAGCAGTTCTTC

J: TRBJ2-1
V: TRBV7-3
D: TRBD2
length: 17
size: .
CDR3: CASSPRSGTSSYNEQFF
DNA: TGTGCCAGCAGCCCCCGTAGCGGGACGAGCTCCTACAATGAGCAGTTCTTC